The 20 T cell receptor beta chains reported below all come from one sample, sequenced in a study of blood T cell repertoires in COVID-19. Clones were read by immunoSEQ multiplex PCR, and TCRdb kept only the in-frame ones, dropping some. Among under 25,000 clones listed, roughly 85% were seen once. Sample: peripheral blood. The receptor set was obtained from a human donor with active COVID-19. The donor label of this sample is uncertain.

CDR3 sequence reads: CASSFVEGGELFF. CDR3 DNA sequence: TGTGCCAGCAGTTTTGTGGAGGGCGGGGAGCTGTTTTTT. V gene TRBV27 combines with J gene TRBJ2-2, with D maybe TRBD2 (6 bases). Trimming cost V 3 bases and J 7 bases, with 9 bases left between them. The germline V gene encodes CDR1 MNHEY and CDR2 SMNVEV (reference sequence). This CDR3 spans 13 amino acids.

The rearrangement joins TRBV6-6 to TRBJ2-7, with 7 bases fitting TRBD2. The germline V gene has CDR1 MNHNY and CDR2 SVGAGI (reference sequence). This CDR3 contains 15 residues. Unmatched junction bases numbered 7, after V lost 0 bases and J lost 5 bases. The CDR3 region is CASSYSKAGADEQYF. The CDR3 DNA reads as TGTGCCAGCAGTTACTCGAAGGCGGGAGCGGACGAGCAGTACTTC.

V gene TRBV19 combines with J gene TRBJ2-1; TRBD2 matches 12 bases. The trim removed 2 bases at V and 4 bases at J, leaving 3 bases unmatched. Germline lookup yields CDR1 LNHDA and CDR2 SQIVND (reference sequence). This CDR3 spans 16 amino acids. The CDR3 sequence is CASSITLAGGYNEQFF. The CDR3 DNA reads TGTGCCAGTAGTATAACGCTAGCGGGAGGGTACAATGAGCAGTTCTTC.

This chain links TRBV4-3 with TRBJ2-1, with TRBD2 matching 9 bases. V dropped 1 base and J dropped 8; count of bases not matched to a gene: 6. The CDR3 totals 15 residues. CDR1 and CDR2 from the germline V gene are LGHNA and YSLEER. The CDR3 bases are TGCGCCAGCAGCCAAGGACTCGCGGGGGGGGATGAGCAGTTCTTC. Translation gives CASSQGLAGGDEQFF.

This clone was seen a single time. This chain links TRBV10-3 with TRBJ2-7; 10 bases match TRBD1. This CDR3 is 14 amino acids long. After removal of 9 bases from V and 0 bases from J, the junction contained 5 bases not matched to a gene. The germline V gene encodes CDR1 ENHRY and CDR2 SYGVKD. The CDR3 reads CAIRTGGNSYEQYF. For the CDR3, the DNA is TGTGCCATAAGGACAGGGGGGAACTCCTACGAGCAGTACTTC.

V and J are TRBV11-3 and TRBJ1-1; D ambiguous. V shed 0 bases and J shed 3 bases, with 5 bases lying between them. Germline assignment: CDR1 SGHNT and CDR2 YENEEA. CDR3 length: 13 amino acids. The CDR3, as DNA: TGTGCCAGCAGCTTAGACGTTTACACTGAAGCTTTCTTT. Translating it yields CASSLDVYTEAFF.

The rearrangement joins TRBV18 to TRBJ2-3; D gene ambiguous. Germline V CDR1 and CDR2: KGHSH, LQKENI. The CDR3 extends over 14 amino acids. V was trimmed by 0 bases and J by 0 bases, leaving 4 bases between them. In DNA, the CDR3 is TGTGCCAGCTCACCACCTGTAAGCACAGATACGCAGTATTTT. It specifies CASSPPVSTDTQYF.

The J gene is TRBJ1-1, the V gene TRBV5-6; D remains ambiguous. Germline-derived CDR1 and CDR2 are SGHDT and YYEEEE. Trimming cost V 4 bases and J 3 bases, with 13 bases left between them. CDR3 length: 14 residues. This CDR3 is CASSRYPTDTEAFF. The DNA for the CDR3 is TGTGCCAGCAGCCGATACCCAACAGACACTGAAGCTTTCTTT.

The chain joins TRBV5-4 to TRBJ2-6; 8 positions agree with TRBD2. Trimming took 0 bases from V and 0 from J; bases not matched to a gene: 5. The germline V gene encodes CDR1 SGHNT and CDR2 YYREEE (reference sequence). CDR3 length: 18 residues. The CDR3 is CASSLGLAPSSGANVLTF. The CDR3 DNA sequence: TGTGCCAGCAGCTTGGGACTAGCGCCTTCCTCTGGGGCCAACGTCCTGACTTTC.

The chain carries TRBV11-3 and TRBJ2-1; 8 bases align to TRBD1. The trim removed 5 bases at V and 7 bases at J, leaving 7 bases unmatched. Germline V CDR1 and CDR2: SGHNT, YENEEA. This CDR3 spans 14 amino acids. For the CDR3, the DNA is TGTGCCAGCAGCCCTGGACAGGGTTCGAATGAGCAGTTCTTC. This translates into CASSPGQGSNEQFF.

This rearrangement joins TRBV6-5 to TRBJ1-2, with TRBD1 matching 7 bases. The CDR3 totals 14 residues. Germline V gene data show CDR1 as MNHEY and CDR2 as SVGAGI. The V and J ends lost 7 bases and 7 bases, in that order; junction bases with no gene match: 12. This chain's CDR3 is CASKGATVHGGYTF. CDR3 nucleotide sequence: TGTGCCAGCAAGGGGGCGACGGTCCACGGTGGCTACACCTTC.

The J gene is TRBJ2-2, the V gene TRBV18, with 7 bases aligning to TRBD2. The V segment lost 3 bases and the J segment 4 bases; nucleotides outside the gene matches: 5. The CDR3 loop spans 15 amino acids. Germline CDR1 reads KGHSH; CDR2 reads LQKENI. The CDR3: CASSPGGSITGELFF. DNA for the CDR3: TGTGCCAGCTCACCGGGCGGGAGTATCACCGGGGAGCTGTTTTTT. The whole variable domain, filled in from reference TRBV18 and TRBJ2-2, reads NAGVMQNPRHLVRRRGQEARLRCSPMKGHSHVYWYRQLPEEGLKFMVYLQKENIIDESGMPKERFSAEFPKEGPSILRIQQVVRGDSAAYFCASSPGGSITGELFFGEGSRLTVL.

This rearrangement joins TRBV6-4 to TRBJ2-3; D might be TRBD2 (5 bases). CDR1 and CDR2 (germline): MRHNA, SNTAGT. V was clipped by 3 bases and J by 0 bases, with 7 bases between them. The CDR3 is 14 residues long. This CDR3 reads CASSEGGSTDTQYF. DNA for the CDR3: TGTGCCAGCAGTGAGGGCGGGAGCACAGATACGCAGTATTTT.

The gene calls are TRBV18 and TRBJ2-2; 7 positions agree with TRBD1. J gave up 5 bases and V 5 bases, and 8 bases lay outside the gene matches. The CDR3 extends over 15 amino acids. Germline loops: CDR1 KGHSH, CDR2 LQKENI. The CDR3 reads CASSRQGPGTGELFF. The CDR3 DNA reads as TGTGCCAGCTCAAGACAGGGCCCGGGGACCGGGGAGCTGTTTTTT.

The CDR3 loop reads CATSRAGAGAEASGTGELFF. The CDR3 bases are TGTGCCACCAGTCGAGCGGGAGCCGGTGCCGAGGCCTCGGGCACCGGGGAGCTGTTTTTT. This chain uses TRBV24-1 with TRBJ2-2, with TRBD2 identical over 8 bases. Germline CDR1 KGHDR, CDR2 SFDVKD. This CDR3 comprises 20 residues. J lost 4 bases, V lost 6 bases, and 21 bases had no gene match.

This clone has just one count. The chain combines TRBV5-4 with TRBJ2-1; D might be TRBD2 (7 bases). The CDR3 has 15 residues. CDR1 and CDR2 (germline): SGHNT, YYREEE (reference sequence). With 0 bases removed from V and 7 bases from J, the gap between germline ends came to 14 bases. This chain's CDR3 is CASSLVGGLENEQFF. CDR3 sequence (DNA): TGTGCCAGCAGCTTGGTCGGGGGGCTGGAGAATGAGCAGTTCTTC.

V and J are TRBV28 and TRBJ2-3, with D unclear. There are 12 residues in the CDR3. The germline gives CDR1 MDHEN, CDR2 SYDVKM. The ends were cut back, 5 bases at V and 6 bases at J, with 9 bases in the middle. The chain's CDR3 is CASSQVRDTQYF. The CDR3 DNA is TGTGCCAGCAGTCAAGTACGGGATACGCAGTATTTT. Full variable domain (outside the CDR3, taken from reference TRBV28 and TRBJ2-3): DVKVTQSSRYLVKRTGEKVFLECVQDMDHENMFWYRQDPGLGLRLIYFSYDVKMKEKGDIPEGYSVSREKKERFSLILESASTNQTSMYLCASSQVRDTQYFGPGTRLTVL.

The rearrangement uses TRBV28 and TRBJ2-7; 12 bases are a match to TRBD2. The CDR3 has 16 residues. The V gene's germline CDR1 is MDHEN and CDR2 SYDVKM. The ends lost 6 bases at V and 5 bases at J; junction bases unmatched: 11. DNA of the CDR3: TGTGCCAGCAGCCAACTAGCGGGAGGCACAAGACACGAGCAGTACTTC. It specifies CASSQLAGGTRHEQYF.

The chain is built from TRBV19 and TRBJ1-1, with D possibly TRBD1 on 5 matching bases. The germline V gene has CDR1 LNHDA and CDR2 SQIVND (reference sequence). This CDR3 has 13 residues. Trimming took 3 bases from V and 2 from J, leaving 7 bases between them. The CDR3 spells CASSIQGNTEAFF. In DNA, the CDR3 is TGTGCCAGTAGTATCCAGGGCAACACTGAAGCTTTCTTT.

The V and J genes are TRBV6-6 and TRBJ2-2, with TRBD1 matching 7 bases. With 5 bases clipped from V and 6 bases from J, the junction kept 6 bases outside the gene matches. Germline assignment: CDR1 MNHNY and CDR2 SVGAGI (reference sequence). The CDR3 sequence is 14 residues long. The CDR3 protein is CASSAQGYPGELFF. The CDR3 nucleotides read TGTGCCAGCAGTGCACAGGGGTACCCCGGGGAGCTGTTTTTT.